Shown below are 17 T cell receptor beta chains from a single sample sequenced in a study of T cells after posttransplantation cyclophosphamide. The table came from immunoSEQ multiplex PCR; TCRdb's copy has only in-frame clones and leaves some out. The sample consists of fewer than 3,500 clones, approximately 85% of them appearing once. A marrow graft followed busulfan-fludarabine conditioning, with cyclophosphamide on days +3 and +4. The source was PBMCs, collected after allogeneic stem cell transplant with posttransplant cyclophosphamide. Receptors were obtained from a female patient in her forties or fifties who received an allogeneic stem cell transplant from an unrelated donor, was CMV-positive, and had acute and chronic GVHD. Certain T cells may be donor cells from the graft.

This chain joins TRBV19 and TRBJ2-2; D may be TRBD2 (6 bases). Trimming stripped 9 bases from V and 3 bases from J, with 14 bases between. The length of the CDR3 is 14 residues. CDR1 is LNHDA and CDR2 is SQIVND in the germline V gene (reference sequence). The CDR3 DNA is TGTGCCAGCACTCCGGGACTTGACACCGGGGAGCTGTTTTTT. Protein: CASTPGLDTGELFF.

The CDR3 region is CASSYSTGDGYTF. The CDR3 region has the DNA TGTGCCAGCAGTTACTCGACGGGAGATGGCTACACCTTC. The chain uses TRBV6-6 and TRBJ1-2; D is ambiguous. Deletions cut 0 bases from V and 6 bases from J, with 8 bases between. The CDR3 covers 13 residues. CDR1 is MNHNY, CDR2 SVGAGI, per germline (reference sequence).

The chain employs TRBV2 and TRBJ2-2; D uncertain. V dropped 6 bases and J dropped 3 bases, with 17 bases sitting between them. Germline V gene sequence: CDR1 SNHLY, CDR2 FYNNEI. This CDR3 is 16 amino acids long. The CDR3 loop is CASSVRQVSYTGELFF. The CDR3 bases are TGTGCCAGCAGCGTTAGACAAGTTTCTTACACCGGGGAGCTGTTTTTT.

CDR3 in amino acids: CASSEQGVGNTIYF. In DNA form, the CDR3 reads TGTGCCAGCAGTGAGCAGGGGGTTGGAAACACCATATATTTT. The V and J genes are TRBV2 and TRBJ1-3; TRBD1 agrees at 7 bases. The CDR3 runs 14 residues. Trimming at V came to 3 bases and at J to 3 bases, leaving 2 bases not matched to a gene. The germline gives CDR1 SNHLY, CDR2 FYNNEI.

The rearrangement uses TRBV4-3 and TRBJ2-1; 10 bases map to TRBD2. Germline V gene data show CDR1 as LGHNA and CDR2 as YSLEER. This CDR3 comprises 15 residues. The V segment lost 0 bases and the J segment 7 bases; nucleotides outside the gene matches: 3. The CDR3 protein is CASSQDLAGENEQFF. CDR3 sequence (DNA): TGCGCCAGCAGCCAAGACCTAGCGGGAGAAAATGAGCAGTTCTTC.

The gene calls are TRBV4-3 and TRBJ2-7; D remains unclear. Trimming shortened V by 0 bases and J by 3 bases, and 12 bases separated the two germline ends. Looked up from germline, CDR1 is LGHNA and CDR2 is YSLEER. CDR3 length: 15 residues. The CDR3 bases are TGCGCCAGCAGCCAAGAAATATCCCGCGTCTACGAGCAGTACTTC. Residues: CASSQEISRVYEQYF.

The CDR3 sequence: CASKRQGADYEQYF. CDR3 sequence (DNA): TGTGCCAGCAAGAGACAGGGGGCGGACTACGAGCAGTACTTC. The V and J genes are TRBV7-9 and TRBJ2-7, with TRBD1 matching 10 bases. The germline V gene has CDR1 SEHNR and CDR2 FQNEAQ (reference sequence). The CDR3 consists of 14 residues. The junction had 6 bases not matched to a gene; V was cut back by 7 bases and J by 3 bases.

The chain uses TRBV2 and TRBJ1-5, with unresolved D. The CDR3 has 14 residues. The V gene lost 5 bases and the J gene lost 0 bases, with 8 bases spanning the gap. The germline V gene has CDR1 SNHLY and CDR2 FYNNEI. This CDR3 reads CASSLGLSNQPQHF. CDR3 nucleotide sequence: TGTGCCAGCAGTTTGGGCCTTAGCAATCAGCCCCAGCATTTT. Using reference TRBV2 and TRBJ1-5 for the parts outside the CDR3, the full variable domain is EPEVTQTPSHQVTQMGQEVILRCVPISNHLYFYWYRQILGQKVEFLVSFYNNEISEKSEIFDDQFSVERPDGSNFTLKIRSTKLEDSAMYFCASSLGLSNQPQHFGDGTRLSIL.

This chain joins TRBV6-4 and TRBJ2-5, with 15 nucleotides matching TRBD2. CDR1 is MRHNA, CDR2 SNTAGT, per germline. With V trimmed by 7 bases and J by 4 bases, 10 bases remained unmatched. This CDR3 contains 17 residues. The CDR3 here is CASKGPGLAGGPETQYF. Here the CDR3 DNA reads TGTGCCAGCAAGGGTCCCGGACTAGCGGGGGGGCCAGAGACCCAGTACTTC.

The genes are TRBV28 and TRBJ1-4; D unclear. The germline V gene encodes CDR1 MDHEN and CDR2 SYDVKM. This CDR3 is 15 amino acids long. V was shortened by 4 bases and J by 0 bases, with 9 bases between the two germline ends. DNA of the CDR3: TGTGCCAGCAGTTCCCTGTCTGCAACTAATGAAAAACTGTTTTTT. This codes for CASSSLSATNEKLFF. The complete variable domain, with remaining parts taken from reference TRBV28 and TRBJ1-4, reads DVKVTQSSRYLVKRTGEKVFLECVQDMDHENMFWYRQDPGLGLRLIYFSYDVKMKEKGDIPEGYSVSREKKERFSLILESASTNQTSMYLCASSSLSATNEKLFFGSGTQLSVL.

The CDR3, as DNA: TGCAGCGTTGATAAAGCGGGAGGGTACAATGAGCAGTTCTTC. This codes for CSVDKAGGYNEQFF. The rearrangement uses TRBV29-1 and TRBJ2-1; 10 bases line up with TRBD2. This CDR3 contains 14 residues. With V trimmed by 3 bases and J by 4 bases, 3 bases remained unmatched. From germline, CDR1 is SQVTM and CDR2 ANQGSEA.

The chain joins TRBV4-1 to TRBJ2-1; 13 nucleotides agree with TRBD2. This CDR3 is built from 15 residues. Germline V gene sequence: CDR1 MGHRA, CDR2 YSYEKL. Losses at the gene ends were 3 bases for V and 8 bases for J; bases not matched to a gene: 4. In nucleotides, the CDR3 is TGCGCCAGCAGCCACCGGACTAGCGGGAGAGATGAGCAGTTCTTC. Amino acid sequence: CASSHRTSGRDEQFF.

This rearrangement joins TRBV9 to TRBJ2-7; 9 bases fit TRBD1. The CDR3 sequence is 13 residues long. With V trimmed by 3 bases and J by 6 bases, 4 bases remained unmatched. Germline V gene sequence: CDR1 SGDLS, CDR2 YYNGEE. The CDR3 spells CASSDGTGLEQYF. The CDR3 region has the DNA TGTGCCAGCAGCGACGGGACAGGGCTCGAGCAGTACTTC.

This clone occurred once. The V gene is TRBV9, the J gene TRBJ2-1; D may be TRBD2 (5 bases). This CDR3 region has 14 residues. Germline CDR1 is SGDLS and CDR2 is YYNGEE. The V end lost 0 bases, the J end lost 3 bases, and 7 bases lay between the germline ends. CDR3 coding DNA: TGTGCCAGCAGCGTAGCGGGGAACTACAATGAGCAGTTCTTC. It is translated as CASSVAGNYNEQFF.

This sequence joins TRBV4-1 and TRBJ2-1; 8 nucleotides agree with TRBD2. The CDR3 is 16 residues long. Per the germline V gene, CDR1 is MGHRA and CDR2 is YSYEKL. J lost 2 bases, V lost 0 bases, and 3 bases had no gene match. The CDR3 spells CASSQDAGGPYNEQFF. CDR3 in DNA: TGCGCCAGCAGCCAAGATGCGGGGGGCCCCTACAATGAGCAGTTCTTC.

CDR3 sequence: CASSSQSGTADTQYF. CDR3 nucleotides: TGTGCCAGCAGCTCACAGAGCGGGACCGCAGATACGCAGTATTTT. The rearrangement links TRBV7-3 to TRBJ2-3, with TRBD2 matching 7 bases. The CDR3 covers 15 residues. Germline V gene sequence: CDR1 SGHTA, CDR2 FQGTGA. V was clipped by 4 bases and J by 4 bases; unmatched bases: 8. Full variable domain (outside the CDR3, taken from reference TRBV7-3 and TRBJ2-3): GAGVSQTPSNKVTEKGKYVELRCDPISGHTALYWYRQSLGQGPEFLIYFQGTGAADDSGLPNDRFFAVRPEGSVSTLKIQRTERGDSAVYLCASSSQSGTADTQYFGPGTRLTVL.

V usage is TRBV5-4 and J usage is TRBJ2-5, with 10 bases fitting TRBD1. The CDR3 covers 14 residues. The junction had 3 bases not matched to a gene; V was cut back by 3 bases and J by 4 bases. CDR1 and CDR2 (germline): SGHNT, YYREEE (reference sequence). The CDR3 sequence: CASSSTGGRETQYF. CDR3 coding DNA: TGTGCCAGCAGCTCGACAGGGGGCCGAGAGACCCAGTACTTC.